This T cell receptor (beta chain) was recovered during a study of human T cells and chemical hapten exposure. Whole-study results and caveats: High-frequency TCRs, those above 1 in 1000, stayed the same after DPC sensitization.

The time point was: patch test 3, about 24 weeks after DPC sensitization. Sample treatment: therapeutic diphenylcyclopropenone sensitization with weekly scalp DPC. Points on this clonotype: Its target is unknown.

TCRdb reprocessed the RACE reads with MiXCR, giving one entry per CDR3 protein. The repertoire has some 170,000 distinct CDR3 sequences, about 27% of them found once; the top ten carry approximately 2.1%. The input for sequencing was whole blood, taken in connection with sensitization to the hapten diphenylcyclopropenone (DPC). The TCR comes from a woman aged 18-30 years with alopecia areata. Some clones in this sample may be carry-over from other donors' samples.

The CDR3: CSAQHGKTGANVLTF. CDR3 bases: TGCAGTGCTCAACACGGGAAAACTGGGGCCAACGTCCTGACTTTC. The chain recombines TRBV20-1 with TRBJ2-6; possibly TRBD2 for D (5 bases). Germline V gene lookup returns CDR1 DFQATT and CDR2 SNEGSKA (reference sequence). CDR3 size: 15 residues. V dropped 5 bases and J dropped 2 bases, with 13 bases sitting between them.